This is a list of T cell receptor beta chains from one sample in a study of OX40 agonist ivuxolimab in advanced cancers. Some clones are missing from TCRdb's copy, which holds only in-frame ones; the method was immunoSEQ multiplex PCR. The sample includes approximately 33,000 clones, roughly 87% seen only once; the top ten take around 9%. Here the sequenced sample was CD4+ or CD8+ T cells sorted from blood, taken in a trial of the OX40 agonist ivuxolimab. The receptors originated from an adult with an advanced solid tumor such as melanoma, head and neck, liver or kidney cancer. Both conserved end residues are part of each CDR3. A D gene is named only where the DNA matches it firmly. For some rows the clone size is stated as once, few or many, or as a class when expanded; others skip it.

V	D	J	size	DNA	CDR3
TRBV6-1	TRBD1	TRBJ1-2	few	TGTGCCAGCAGGCGTCTACAGGGGGGGGCCTATGGCTACACCTTC	CASRRLQGGAYGYTF
TRBV2	-	TRBJ2-3	-	TGTGCCAGCGGGGGGTATTCAGATACGCAGTATTTT	CASGGYSDTQYF
TRBV30	TRBD1	TRBJ1-1	-	TGTGCCTGGACCAAGGACAGGGGTAACACTGAAGCTTTCTTT	CAWTKDRGNTEAFF
TRBV7-8	-	TRBJ1-1	once	TGTGCCAGCAGCTTAGATGGGACGGCCGGACGTGAAGCTTTCTTT	CASSLDGTAGREAFF
TRBV10-3	TRBD2	TRBJ2-3	-	TGTGCCATCAGGGCGGTTAGCGGGAGCGCCGGGGATACGCAGTATTTT	CAIRAVSGSAGDTQYF
TRBV6-1	-	TRBJ2-1	once	TGTGCCAGCAATGTGTGGATAGGTGAGCAGTTCTTC	CASNVWIGEQFF
TRBV6-1	-	TRBJ2-1	-	TGTGCCAGCGCCTTTATGGCCATATCGACTTTCTTC	CASAFMAISTFF
TRBV7-8	TRBD2	TRBJ2-1	-	TGTGCCAGCAGTTTGACTAGCGACTCCTACAATGAGCAGTTCTTC	CASSLTSDSYNEQFF
TRBV4-1	TRBD2	TRBJ2-7	-	TGCGCCAGCAGCCCCACTAGCGGGAGGGCCTACGAGCAGTACTTC	CASSPTSGRAYEQYF
TRBV10-3	TRBD2	TRBJ2-1	-	TGTGCCACCCAGGGACTAGCAAGGAATGAGCAGTTCTTC	CATQGLARNEQFF
TRBV6-1	-	TRBJ2-2	few	TGTGCCAGCAGTGAAGTAGGGGGCACCGGGGAGCTGTTTTTT	CASSEVGGTGELFF
TRBV21-1	-	TRBJ2-5	-	TGTGCCAGCATCGGACGGGGGACCCAGTACTTC	CASIGRGTQYF
TRBV7-3	TRBD2	TRBJ2-3	-	TGTGCCAGCAGCTCCACTCTAGCGGGAGGGGGGGATACGCAGTATTTT	CASSSTLAGGGDTQYF
TRBV9	-	TRBJ2-5	once	TGTGCCAGCAGCGGGACCGGGCCTAAAGGGGAGACCCAGTACTTC	CASSGTGPKGETQYF
TRBV10-3	TRBD1	TRBJ1-3	once	TGTGCCATCAGTCGGGACAGGGGTGGTTCTGGAAACACCATATATTTT	CAISRDRGGSGNTIYF
TRBV2	-	TRBJ1-3	once	TGTGCCAGCAGTGAACGCCTTTTACCGGTAGGAAACACCATATATTTT	CASSERLLPVGNTIYF
TRBV27	TRBD2	TRBJ2-3	-	TGTGCCAGCAGCCGTCAAGGGCGACTAGCGGGAGACACAGATACGCAGTATTTT	CASSRQGRLAGDTDTQYF
TRBV28	TRBD1	TRBJ1-3	-	TGTGCCAGCAGTCCCGGGACAGTGAGAAACACCATATATTTT	CASSPGTVRNTIYF